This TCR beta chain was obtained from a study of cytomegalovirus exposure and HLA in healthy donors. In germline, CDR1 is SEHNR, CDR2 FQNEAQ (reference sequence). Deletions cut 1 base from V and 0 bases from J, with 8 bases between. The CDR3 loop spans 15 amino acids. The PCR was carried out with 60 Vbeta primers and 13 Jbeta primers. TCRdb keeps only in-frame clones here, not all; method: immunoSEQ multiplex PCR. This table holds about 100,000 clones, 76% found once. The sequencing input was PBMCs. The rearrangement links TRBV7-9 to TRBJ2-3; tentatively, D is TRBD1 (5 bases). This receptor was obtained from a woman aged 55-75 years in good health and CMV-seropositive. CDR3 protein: CASSLDRGSTDTQYF. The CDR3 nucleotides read TGTGCCAGCAGCTTAGATAGGGGAAGCACAGATACGCAGTATTTT.